A single T cell receptor beta chain is shown here with its context. The data were obtained in a study of shared clonotypes between healthy human individuals. Turning to the study itself: Used for every donor were three CD4 naive, three CD4 memory, two CD8 naive and one CD8 memory plate.

V trimming: 5 bases; J trimming: 2 bases; junction bases outside the gene matches: 7. The CDR3 is 15 residues long. Germline values: CDR1 SEHNR, CDR2 FQNEAQ (reference sequence). The assay was immunoSEQ multiplex PCR, and TCRdb's table has in-frame clones only and misses some. Of about a million clones detected, about 72% appear once; the ten largest clones hold about 0.89%. The sample was memory CD4+ T cells from PBMCs. Subset described: CD45RA-negative fraction. The TCR originated in a man between 18 and 29 years old in good health. Some clones in this sample may be carry-over from other donors' samples. V gene TRBV7-9 combines with J gene TRBJ1-1; 8 bases align to TRBD1. For the CDR3, the DNA is TGTGCCAGCAGCCTCCGGACAGGGAGAAACACTGAAGCTTTCTTT. Protein product: CASSLRTGRNTEAFF. Full variable domain (outside the CDR3, taken from reference TRBV7-9 and TRBJ1-1): DTGVSQNPRHKITKRGQNVTFRCDPISEHNRLYWYRQTLGQGPEFLTYFQNEAQLEKSRLLSDRFSAERPKGSFSTLEIQRTEQGDSAMYLCASSLRTGRNTEAFFGQGTRLTVV.